Described below is a single T cell receptor beta chain sequence and its context. Its antigen is unknown. No clone much larger than this one lies a single base away; base qualities are absent. The collaborating institutions used their own protocols to collect whole blood in K2EDTA tubes. Collaborator samples were shipped for TCRbeta analysis as frozen whole blood, isolated PBMCs, or DNA extracted from either sample type. Including cysteine and phenylalanine, the CDR3 has 17 amino acids. The retained sequence is limited to the CDR3, 51 bases, with the frame set at the first base. Sequences SGHRS (CDR1) and YFSETQ (CDR2) are obtained from the germline V gene. For this chain, trimming is 2 bases at the V end and 0 bases at the J end, and the number of junction bases without a gene match is 3. TCRbeta CDR3 regions were amplified from genomic DNA by means of the immunoSEQ Assay, a bias-controlled multiplex PCR. Turning to the authors' computational methods: Within the assay, amplification of reference gene primers was used to estimate how many nucleated cells each sample contained. To quantify the absolute abundance of each unique TCRbeta CDR3 rearrangement, sequence reads were collapsed and filtered. For each sample, productive Simpson clonality was calculated as the square root of Simpson's diversity index across productive rearrangements. TCRdb provides this immuneACCESS table in a form limited to in-frame rearrangements. Some clones are lacking; in checked studies, under half of them reflect an unresolved V gene, and why the rest are absent is not known. That table gives V, J and clone size, and the DNA gave D and trimming. The table for this sample lists 450,000 to 500,000 clones; over 75% of them were counted only once. The ten largest clones capture 3.2% of the sample.

These data come from a study of blood T cell repertoires in COVID-19 (dated by TCRdb to 2018 to 2021). About the investigation overall: Collaborator samples came from the United States, Italy and Spain and covered acute and convalescent phases of COVID-19. The prospective study material was composed of cDNA or gDNA derived from T cells, B-cell-depleted T cells, or PBMCs. Deeply sampled blood TCRbeta repertoires from subjects exposed to, actively infected with, or recovered from COVID-19 were included in the dataset. The repertoires were made available in a free public database intended to serve as a resource for research on the immune response to SARS-CoV-2. The samples were drawn from the first 160 participants of the ongoing ImmuneRACE study and from some 1,300 subjects provided by 6 global collaborators. The sample metadata nearly always contained a de-identified subject ID, COVID-19 status, age in years and sex. Where available, HLA class I and class II types were obtained from metadata supplied by the sample provider rather than from assay-based typing. What the work shows at the level of the full study, not this receptor alone: The amount of clinical and demographic metadata varied by source and participant and was provided uncurated.

This chain is built from TRBV5-1 and TRBJ2-6; 9 middle bases align to TRBD1. This TCR came from a human donor in a cohort sampled during active COVID-19. Sequenced sample: peripheral blood. The base sequence is TGCGCCAGCAGCTTCGGACAGGGGAGCTCTGGGGCCAACGTCCTGACTTTC. The encoded protein is CASSFGQGSSGANVLTF.